This T cell receptor (beta chain) was captured by sequencing in a study of shared clonotypes between healthy human individuals. Details on this clone: Its antigen is as yet unknown.

The assay ran at deep level. Some clones are missing from TCRdb's copy, which holds only in-frame ones; the method was immunoSEQ multiplex PCR. The sample consists of under 1,100,000 clones, 70% to 80% of them appearing once. Study observations and caveats: Naive subsets tended to show greater estimated richness than memory subsets.

The CDR3 is 17 amino acids. Germline assignment: CDR1 MDHEN and CDR2 SYDVKM. V was shortened by 2 bases and J by 4 bases, with 20 bases between the two germline ends. The rearrangement links TRBV28 to TRBJ1-1, with a weak D call TRBD1 (5 bases). The sample was memory CD4+ T cells from PBMCs. Subset indicated: CD45RA-negative fraction. This receptor was obtained from a man aged 18 to 30 in good health. Some clones in this sample may be carry-over from other donors' samples. In DNA, the CDR3 is TGTGCCAGCAGTTTAGTCGGTTTTTCTCCCGGGACCACTGAAGCTTTCTTT. This codes for CASSLVGFSPGTTEAFF.